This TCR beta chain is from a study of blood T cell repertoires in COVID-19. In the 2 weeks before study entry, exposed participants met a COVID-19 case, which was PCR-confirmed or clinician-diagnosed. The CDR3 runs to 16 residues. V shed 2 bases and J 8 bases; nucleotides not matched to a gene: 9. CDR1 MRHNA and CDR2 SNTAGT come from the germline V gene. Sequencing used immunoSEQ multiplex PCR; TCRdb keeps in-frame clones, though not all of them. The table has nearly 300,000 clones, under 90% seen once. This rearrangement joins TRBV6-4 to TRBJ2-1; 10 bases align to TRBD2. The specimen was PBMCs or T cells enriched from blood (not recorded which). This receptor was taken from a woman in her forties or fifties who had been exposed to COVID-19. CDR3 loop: CASSDLAGAPGHEQFF. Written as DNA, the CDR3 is TGTGCCAGCAGTGACCTAGCGGGGGCGCCAGGGCATGAGCAGTTCTTC.